This TCR beta chain was recorded in a study of neurological immune-mediated disorders (dated by TCRdb to about 2019). About the investigation overall: Of the approximately 34 multiple sclerosis patients, 31 had relapsing-remitting MS and 3 had secondary progressive MS. Using UMI-based sequencing, the study compared peripheral blood TCR-beta repertoires from patients with HTLV-I-associated myelopathy (HAM/TSP), patients with multiple sclerosis, and healthy controls. The roughly 110 TCR-beta libraries covered PBMC samples along with longitudinal samples, technical triplicates, and paired sorted CD4+ and CD8+ T-cell subsets. Of the roughly 71 subjects in the cohort, approximately 15 were HAM/TSP patients, some 35 were multiple sclerosis patients, and some 20 were healthy controls. Beyond this particular receptor, the publication reports: No identical CDR3 amino acid sequences were found to be shared among expanded clones across subjects, suggesting that TCR-beta repertoires were private in all groups. TCR clonal expansion was highest in HAM/TSP patients and lowest in MS patients, with MS patients falling below even healthy controls. No association of the MS cluster with clinical or MRI features was observed, and the need for larger cohorts was stated by the authors. Phylogenetic analysis grouped repertoires from 18 of 34 MS patients into a cluster of related CDR3 sequences, suggesting a possible repertoire-level signature.

Including cysteine and phenylalanine, the CDR3 has 15 amino acids. Solely the CDR3 DNA is kept, with 45 bases framed from the first base. V lost 6 bases and J lost 2 bases; the stretch between them is 14 bases long. There are many counts of this clonotype. It has no known antigen specificity. Base qualities are not recorded, but no much larger clone differs from it by a single base. For unsorted PBMC libraries, 2 million PBMCs were used after storage in RNAlater at -80 degrees C until RNA extraction. Multiple sclerosis patients were enrolled in a US clinical protocol evaluating disease progression by magnetic resonance imaging. PBMCs were separated from peripheral blood using Ficoll-Hypaque density gradient centrifugation and then cryopreserved in liquid nitrogen. cDNA was synthesized by template-switch 5'RACE using a primer carrying a 10-nucleotide random unique molecular identifier by which each TCR transcript was tagged. Over 170 million TCR-beta sequences, covering 15-18 subjects, were produced in each sequencing run. The RNeasy kit was used to extract total RNA. TCR-beta VDJ regions were amplified with primers for the TCR constant region and the 5'RACE anchor, using the KAPA Real-time Library Amplification kit. Sample indexes and Illumina adaptors were added in a first PCR, and a second PCR then increased library yield. After Ampure bead purification, the roughly 650 bp TCR product was size-selected on a 2% E-gel SizeSelection system. Library quality was checked on a Bioanalyzer, concentration was measured with Qubit, and libraries were quantified with the Kapa Library Quantification kit before pooling. An Illumina HiSeq 2500 was used to sequence the libraries paired-end at 2 x 150 bp. To increase sequence diversity, roughly 24-31% phiX was spiked into each library pool. On the study's bioinformatics: Quality-filtered reads were processed with the UMI-based MiGEC pipeline, and over 85% of raw TCR sequences were removed by the MiGEC pipeline during error correction. VDJ genes were aligned to IMGT germline references, and clonotypes were defined by unique CDR3 amino acid sequence plus V-J genes. Clonal expansion, Shannon diversity and CDR3 relatedness were evaluated with VDJtools (CalcPairwiseDistances, ClusterSamples), while phylogenetic trees were built in CLCbio workbench. Expanded clones were defined as having at least 8 unique UMIs, based on coefficient-of-variation modelling across technical triplicates. Starting from the raw public reads, TCRdb applied fastp trimming at Q25, assembled clones with MiXCR and retained in-frame beta chains. Each entry merges the rows of one CDR3 protein and shows their most common DNA and genes. The V and J calls come from TCRdb's annotation, not from the publication. The sample table records over 65,000 distinct CDR3 sequences; 2.6% of these occur just once. In total, the top ten clones hold 1.1% of the sample.

The rearrangement joined TRBV12-3 or TRBV12-4 to TRBJ2-1; too little of a D gene remains to name it. Sequencing input: PBMCs. The source is a woman under 40 with multiple sclerosis. The CDR3 amino acid sequence is: CASSPAPRAYNEQFF. The sequence in DNA is TGTGCCAGCAGCCCGGCCCCCCGGGCCTACAATGAGCAGTTCTTC.